These 20 T cell receptor beta chains share one sample of origin, sequenced in a study of blood T cells in healthy people across ages. Using a J-beta primer mix together with a sample-barcoded 5' primer, a second PCR was run for roughly 7 to 11 cycles. One entry per CDR3 protein, called by TCRdb with MiXCR from the 5' RACE reads. Of more than 1 million distinct CDR3 sequences in the sample, 40% to 45% were seen once. Material: blood. The origin of the receptors is an older woman in good health.

This clonotype was seen a handful of times. The chain combines TRBV28 with TRBJ2-7, with a tentative D call TRBD1 (6 bases). The CDR3 extends over 13 amino acids. The germline gives CDR1 MDHEN, CDR2 SYDVKM. The V end lost 7 bases, the J end lost 1 base, and 11 bases lay between the germline ends. The CDR3 DNA follows: TGTGCCAGCACCTTTACAGGGTCCTACGAGCAGTACTTC. Translating it yields CASTFTGSYEQYF. Looking up the rest from reference TRBV28 and TRBJ2-7 gives the full variable domain: DVKVTQSSRYLVKRTGEKVFLECVQDMDHENMFWYRQDPGLGLRLIYFSYDVKMKEKGDIPEGYSVSREKKERFSLILESASTNQTSMYLCASTFTGSYEQYFGPGTRLTVT.

This sequence joins TRBV12-3 or TRBV12-4 and TRBJ1-2; a weak D match, TRBD1 (6 bases). V lost 7 bases, J lost 3 bases, and 12 bases lay in between. The CDR3 loop spans 13 amino acids. The CDR3 coding sequence is TGTGCCAGCACCAAGGACAGCCACTATGGCTACACCTTC. Translated, it gives CASTKDSHYGYTF.

Remarks on this clonotype: Relative to the germline gene, one junction end is altered; a read error may explain this. This chain links TRBV4-2 with TRBJ2-5; the match to TRBD1 covers 9 bases. The germline V gene encodes CDR1 LGHNA and CDR2 YNFKEQ. The CDR3 extends over 18 amino acids. The CDR3 spells CTSGQDVPRDRDQETQYF. The CDR3 nucleotides read TGTACCAGCGGCCAAGATGTCCCCCGGGACAGGGACCAAGAGACCCAGTACTTC.

In its sample, this clonotype was seen a few times. The V call is TRBV28, the J call TRBJ2-5, with a weak D call TRBD2 (6 bases). Germline V gene lookup returns CDR1 MDHEN and CDR2 SYDVKM. This CDR3 contains 14 residues. Trimming cost V 2 bases and J 5 bases, with 12 bases left between them. The CDR3 reads CASSLLARVETQYF. DNA for the CDR3: TGTGCCAGCAGTTTACTAGCGCGGGTGGAGACCCAGTACTTC.

In its sample, this clonotype was seen a few times. The chain combines TRBV6-1 with TRBJ2-7, with D possibly being TRBD1 (6 bases). Germline CDR1 reads MNHNS; CDR2 reads SASEGT. Trimming pared 7 bases from V and 0 bases from J, leaving 16 bases between. The CDR3 is 15 amino acids. The CDR3 is CASKHDRPSSYEQYF. CDR3 in DNA: TGTGCCAGCAAACACGACAGGCCCAGCTCCTACGAGCAGTACTTC.

This chain links TRBV7-3 with TRBJ2-3, with TRBD2 matching over 7 bases. The V and J ends lost 6 bases and 5 bases, in that order; junction bases with no gene match: 11. There are 15 residues in the CDR3. Germline lookup yields CDR1 SGHTA and CDR2 FQGTGA. The CDR3 DNA is TGTGCCAGCAGAAAGACTAGCATGGGAAGAGATACGCAGTATTTT. Amino acids: CASRKTSMGRDTQYF.

This clonotype was seen a few times. The gene calls are TRBV29-1 and TRBJ2-7, with TRBD1 as a possible D gene (5 bases). The V gene's germline CDR1 is SQVTM and CDR2 ANQGSEA. There are 13 residues in the CDR3. V was cut by 3 bases and J by 1 base, with 10 bases left in between. CDR3 DNA sequence: TGCAGCGTTGAGGGGCAGAGTTCCTACGAGCAGTACTTC. Protein product: CSVEGQSSYEQYF.

Many counts were recorded for this clonotype. The chain couples TRBV29-1 to TRBJ2-7; TRBD1 agrees at 8 bases. CDR1 and CDR2 from the germline V gene are SQVTM and ANQGSEA. The CDR3 length is 13 residues. Trimming took 7 bases from V and 7 from J; bases not matched to a gene: 12. As DNA, the CDR3 is TGCAGCGCGGCAGGGGGCACTACGGGGGAGCAGTACTTC. It encodes CSAAGGTTGEQYF.

This clonotype has just a few counts. The chain uses TRBV16 and TRBJ2-1; D might be TRBD1 or TRBD2, each matching 5 bases. Trimming removed 9 bases at V and 3 bases at J, with 18 bases between. This CDR3 region has 15 residues. Germline lookup yields CDR1 KGHSY and CDR2 FQNENV. The CDR3 bases are TGTGCCAGTTTTTTGGGGGAGTCGAACTACAATGAGCAGTTCTTC. Residues: CASFLGESNYNEQFF.

The rearrangement uses TRBV20-1 and TRBJ2-5; TRBD1 aligns across 10 bases. The junction had 14 bases not matched to a gene; V was cut back by 3 bases and J by 13 bases. From germline, CDR1 is DFQATT and CDR2 SNEGSKA (reference sequence). The CDR3 has 14 residues. The CDR3 region is CSASWGTGVRERYF. The CDR3, as DNA: TGCAGTGCTAGCTGGGGGACAGGGGTCCGCGAGCGGTACTTC.

This clonotype has only a few counts. V usage is TRBV5-1 and J usage is TRBJ2-5; D not resolved. The germline V and J ends were trimmed by 1 base and 4 bases, with 14 bases remaining between them. The CDR3 has 15 residues. Germline lookup yields CDR1 SGHRS and CDR2 YFSETQ. CDR3 bases: TGCGCCAGCAGCTTGCGGGTTCTCCCCGGAGAGACCCAGTACTTC. Translated, it gives CASSLRVLPGETQYF.

This clonotype was detected a few times. CDR3 region: CASRGGLGQHFSYEQYF. For the CDR3, the DNA is TGTGCCAGCCGGGGGGGATTGGGACAGCACTTCTCCTACGAGCAGTACTTC. The chain links TRBV6-2 or TRBV6-3 to TRBJ2-7; D may be TRBD2 (8 bases). The CDR3 has 17 residues. Germline V gene lookup returns CDR1 MNHEY and CDR2 SVGEGT. V lost 8 bases, J lost 0 bases, and 23 bases lay in between.

This clonotype appeared a few times. The rearrangement joins TRBV12-3 or TRBV12-4 to TRBJ2-3; D uncertain. CDR3 length: 12 residues. V lost 5 bases to trimming and J lost 2 bases, with 5 bases between them. The chain's CDR3 is CASSKDTDTQYF. The CDR3 DNA follows: TGTGCCAGCAGTAAAGACACAGATACGCAGTATTTT.

The CDR3: CASSLSRVLDEQYF. The CDR3 region has the DNA TGTGCCAGCAGTTTATCCAGGGTATTAGACGAGCAGTACTTC. The rearrangement uses TRBV27 and TRBJ2-4, with D possibly TRBD1 on 5 matching bases. The end of the DNA aligns better with TRBJ2-7, so the J call may be wrong. The CDR3 runs 14 residues. Germline values: CDR1 MNHEY, CDR2 SMNVEV (reference sequence).

This clonotype was detected a few times. The J gene is TRBJ2-1, the V gene TRBV12-3 or TRBV12-4; D may be TRBD2 (6 bases). There are 17 residues in the CDR3. Trimming left V 5 bases short and J 4 bases short, with 21 bases between. The CDR3 DNA sequence: TGTGCCAGCAGTAGGAGGGCAGGGCATGGGAATTACAATGAGCAGTTCTTC. Amino acids: CASSRRAGHGNYNEQFF.

In its sample, this clonotype was seen a few times. The J gene is TRBJ2-6, the V gene TRBV3-1; no firm D call. Deletions cut 4 bases from V and 3 bases from J, with 10 bases between. The CDR3 runs 15 residues. CDR1 and CDR2 from the germline V gene are LGHDT and YNNKEL (reference sequence). The CDR3 nucleotides read TGTGCCAGCAGCCTGGGAAGAGTTGGGGCCAACGTCCTGACTTTC. As protein: CASSLGRVGANVLTF. Filled out from reference TRBV3-1 and TRBJ2-6, the complete variable domain reads DTAVSQTPKYLVTQMGNDKSIKCEQNLGHDTMYWYKQDSKKFLKIMFSYNNKELIINETVPNRFSPKSPDKAHLNLHINSLELGDSAVYFCASSLGRVGANVLTFGAGSRLTVL.

The chain uses TRBV7-6 and TRBJ2-3; 14 bases fit TRBD2. V was clipped by 3 bases and J by 6 bases; unmatched bases: 11. This CDR3 has 18 amino acids. Per germline, CDR1 SGHVS and CDR2 FNYEAQ. The CDR3 DNA reads as TGTGCCAGCAGCTTGGCCCCCCCGACTAGCGGGAGGGGGGATACGCAGTATTTT. The encoded protein is CASSLAPPTSGRGDTQYF.

The chain carries TRBV20-1 and TRBJ2-4, with a tentative D call TRBD2 (6 bases). V lost 4 bases, J lost 0 bases, and 13 bases lay in between. The CDR3 covers 15 residues. Germline CDR1 reads DFQATT; CDR2 reads SNEGSKA (reference sequence). CDR3 nucleotide sequence: TGCAGTGCTATTCGTGGGAGGATAGCCAAAAACATTCAGTACTTC. This gives the protein CSAIRGRIAKNIQYF.

The chain couples TRBV7-2 to TRBJ2-5; 9 bases match TRBD1. V was pared by 0 bases and J by 2 bases, with 7 bases of the junction left unmatched. Looked up from germline, CDR1 is SGHTA and CDR2 is FQGNSA. CDR3 length equals 17 residues. Here the CDR3 DNA reads TGTGCCAGCAGCTTAGCGGGGACAGGGAAGGGGCAAGAGACCCAGTACTTC. Translating it yields CASSLAGTGKGQETQYF.

This clonotype was seen a few times. The chain recombines TRBV9 with TRBJ2-7; 14 nucleotides agree with TRBD2. This CDR3 comprises 15 residues. Germline CDR1 SGDLS, CDR2 YYNGEE. The V and J ends lost 4 bases and 6 bases, in that order; junction bases with no gene match: 6. In nucleotides, the CDR3 is TGTGCCAGCAGCTCCGGGACTAGCGGGAGTGCCGAGCAGTACTTC. Encoded protein: CASSSGTSGSAEQYF. The full variable domain, completed using reference TRBV9 and TRBJ2-7, is DSGVTQTPKHLITATGQRVTLRCSPRSGDLSVYWYQQSLDQGLQFLIQYYNGEERAKGNILERFSAQQFPDLHSELNLSSLELGDSALYFCASSSGTSGSAEQYFGPGTRLTVT.